This entry concerns a single T cell receptor (beta chain). Its target is unknown. CDR1 and CDR2 from the germline V gene are MDHEN and SYDVKM. The CDR3 loop spans 12 amino acids. The germline V and J ends were trimmed by 1 base and 8 bases, with 5 bases remaining between them. This sample is drawn from a study of a mutant IDH1 vaccine in newly diagnosed glioma. About the research overall: The treated group averaged 40.4 years old and was about 60% male, around 38% female. Visit V12 was conducted at week 35 as the safety follow-up. Visit V13 came later, at week 47.

Clones were sequenced by immunoSEQ multiplex PCR, and TCRdb holds only the in-frame ones, with some missing. The table includes about 55,000 clones, about three quarters detected once. Time point in this sample: week 47, end of study. Doses comprised 300 ug of mutant IDH1 20-mer peptide each, plus topical imiquimod. Across weeks 1, 3, 5, 7, 11, 15, 19 and 23, patients received a vaccination each time, eight in all. Sequences were derived from PBMCs, sampled from a glioma patient whose treatment included an IDH1 peptide vaccine. The V and J genes are TRBV28 and TRBJ1-4; D call uncertain. The TCR comes from a woman in her forties with glioma. Some clones in this sample may be carry-over from other donors' samples. CDR3 DNA sequence: TGTGCCAGCAGTTTATTGGGGGAAAAACTGTTTTTT. Amino acids: CASSLLGEKLFF.